This T cell receptor (beta chain) stems from a study of T cell responses to AZD1222 COVID-19 vaccine. Study-level information: The study pooled second doses at about 4 or about 12 weeks. Regarding the study as a whole: Seropositivity was recorded at baseline in only 5 or 6 AZD1222 recipients.

This clone was seen a few times. The antigen is undetermined. This CDR3 is built from 17 residues. The germline V gene encodes CDR1 LGHNT and CDR2 FRNRAP. V trimming: 1 base; J trimming: 6 bases; junction bases outside the gene matches: 14. The data were produced by immunoSEQ multiplex PCR, yet TCRdb's version contains in-frame clones alone and is incomplete. The sample lists 100,000 to 140,000 clones, roughly nine tenths occurring once. This specimen was peripheral blood, taken on day 0 of AZD1222 vaccination. This clonotype originated in an adult in good health. The V gene is TRBV12-5, the J gene TRBJ1-2, with TRBD1 matching 7 bases. CDR3: CASGLGIRPDREDGYTF. The CDR3 DNA follows: TGTGCTAGTGGTTTGGGTATCCGCCCTGACAGGGAAGATGGCTACACCTTC.